This TCR beta chain was identified during a study of control samples from healthy donors and cancer patients. The method was immunoSEQ multiplex PCR; TCRdb's version includes in-frame clones alone and lacks a portion of them. Of fewer than 95,000 clones in the sample, around nine tenths were seen once. This CDR3 spans 14 amino acids. Germline values: CDR1 SGHAT, CDR2 FQNNGV. Trimming stripped 1 base from V and 9 bases from J, with 13 bases between. This receptor was obtained from a man aged 25 to 40 in good health. This rearrangement joins TRBV11-2 to TRBJ2-1; TRBD1 might be the D (6 bases). The sequenced sample was blood. This chain's CDR3 is CASSLGAGAGEQFF. The CDR3 DNA follows: TGTGCCAGCAGCTTAGGGGCAGGGGCTGGTGAGCAGTTCTTC.